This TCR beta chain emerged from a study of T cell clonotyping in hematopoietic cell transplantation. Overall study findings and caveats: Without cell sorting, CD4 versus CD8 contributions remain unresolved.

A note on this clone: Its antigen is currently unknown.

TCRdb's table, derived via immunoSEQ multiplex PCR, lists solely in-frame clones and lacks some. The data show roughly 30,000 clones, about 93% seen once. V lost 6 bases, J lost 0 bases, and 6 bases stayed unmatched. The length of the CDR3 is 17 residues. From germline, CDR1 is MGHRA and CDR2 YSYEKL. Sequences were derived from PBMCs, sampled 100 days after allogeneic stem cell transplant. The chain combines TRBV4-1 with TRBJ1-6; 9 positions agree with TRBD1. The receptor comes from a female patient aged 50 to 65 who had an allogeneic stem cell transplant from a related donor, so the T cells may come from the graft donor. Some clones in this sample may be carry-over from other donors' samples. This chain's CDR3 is CASRWTGASSYNSPLHF. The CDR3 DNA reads TGCGCCAGCAGGTGGACAGGGGCGAGCTCCTATAATTCACCCCTCCACTTT.